This entry concerns a single T cell receptor beta chain. There is no known antigen for this receptor. Base qualities are not provided; no much larger clone lies one nucleotide away. The data were taken from a study of CD4+ T cells in melanoma (dated by TCRdb to the early 2020s). About the investigation overall: The study examined neoantigen-specific CD4+ T cells in human melanoma.

The library came from the immunoSEQ multiplex PCR assay. TCRdb mirrors the immuneACCESS table, restricted to in-frame sequences. Some clones are absent from its copies; in checked studies, under half trace to an unresolved V gene, and the reason for the others is unknown. This sample lists roughly 150,000 clones; approximately 91% were detected once. The biggest ten clones account for over 1.5% of the sample. The donors were melanoma patients. What the authors observed across the whole study: Diverse differentiation states were reported to be shown by neoantigen-specific CD4+ T cells in melanoma. Neoantigen-specific CD4+ T cells were reported to be correlated with the function of CD8+ T cells, macrophages and B cells.

V and J are truncated by 2 bases and 7 bases respectively, leaving an intervening sequence of 8 bases. CDR1 and CDR2, looked up from the germline V gene (reference sequence), are MNHEY and SMNVEV. From the cysteine through the phenylalanine, the CDR3 covers 13 amino acids. The sequence is cut down to CDR3 DNA, 39 bases in frame from base 1. This clonotype originated in a human donor with melanoma. The rearranged segments are TRBV27 and TRBJ1-4, with no confidently assigned D gene. The CDR3 protein: CASSLIRGEKLFF. In nucleotides, the sequence is TGTGCCAGCAGTTTAATCCGCGGTGAAAAACTGTTTTTT.